Each of the 30 T cell receptor beta chains below was sequenced from the same sample in a study of blood T cell repertoires in COVID-19. Profiling relied on immunoSEQ multiplex PCR, and the TCRdb table lists in-frame clones only, not all of them. The repertoire holds 40,000 to 50,000 clones, around 90% seen once, with about 4.6% in the top ten. The sample taken for sequencing was peripheral blood. The receptors here all came from a human donor in a cohort sampled during active COVID-19.

The genes are TRBV18 and TRBJ1-1, with a weak D call TRBD1 (5 bases). The V and J ends lost 3 bases and 3 bases respectively, with 14 bases between them. Germline lookup yields CDR1 KGHSH and CDR2 LQKENI. The CDR3 has 15 amino acids. CDR3 sequence: CASSPTGGRDTEAFF. The CDR3 DNA is TGTGCCAGCTCACCCACGGGGGGACGGGACACTGAAGCTTTCTTT.

The chain employs TRBV19 and TRBJ2-2, with 9 nucleotides matching TRBD2. CDR3 size: 20 residues. The germline gives CDR1 LNHDA, CDR2 SQIVND (reference sequence). V shed 1 base, J shed 4 bases, and the junction held 16 bases outside the gene matches. The CDR3 bases are TGTGCCAGTAGTATAGGCCCTCCTCTTCCTAGCGGGATTCGCACCGGGGAGCTGTTTTTT. Protein: CASSIGPPLPSGIRTGELFF.

The chain recombines TRBV19 with TRBJ1-1; D gene uncertain. V was pared by 1 base and J by 3 bases, with 9 bases between. Germline lookup yields CDR1 LNHDA and CDR2 SQIVND (reference sequence). There are 14 residues in the CDR3. In DNA form, the CDR3 reads TGTGCCAGTAGTATAGGTCCGGGTCACACTGAAGCTTTCTTT. Translated, it gives CASSIGPGHTEAFF. Complete variable domain (other parts from reference TRBV19 and TRBJ1-1): DGGITQSPKYLFRKEGQNVTLSCEQNLNHDAMYWYRQDPGQGLRLIYYSQIVNDFQKGDIAEGYSVSREKKESFPLTVTSAQKNPTAFYLCASSIGPGHTEAFFGQGTRLTVV.

The chain recombines TRBV9 with TRBJ2-1; a weak D match, TRBD2 (5 bases). CDR3 length: 14 residues. Germline CDR1 SGDLS, CDR2 YYNGEE. V was shortened by 4 bases and J by 6 bases, with 14 bases between the two germline ends. The CDR3 region is CASSSGVVGNEQFF. For the CDR3, the DNA is TGTGCCAGCAGCTCCGGGGTGGTCGGCAATGAGCAGTTCTTC. The full variable domain, with the rest looked up from reference TRBV9 and TRBJ2-1, is DSGVTQTPKHLITATGQRVTLRCSPRSGDLSVYWYQQSLDQGLQFLIQYYNGEERAKGNILERFSAQQFPDLHSELNLSSLELGDSALYFCASSSGVVGNEQFFGPGTRLTVL.

This clone was seen once. V and J are TRBV4-1 and TRBJ2-1; TRBD1 aligns across 8 bases. The V gene end was trimmed by 3 bases and the J gene end by 7 bases; junction bases not matched to a gene: 8. This CDR3 contains 15 residues. The germline V gene has CDR1 MGHRA and CDR2 YSYEKL. The CDR3 loop reads CASSHHRGKGNEQFF. CDR3 sequence (DNA): TGCGCCAGCAGCCACCACAGGGGGAAGGGGAATGAGCAGTTCTTC.

J is TRBJ2-7 and V is TRBV27; D remains unclear. Germline V gene lookup returns CDR1 MNHEY and CDR2 SMNVEV (reference sequence). Trimming stripped 2 bases from V and 4 bases from J, with 12 bases between. The CDR3 extends over 14 amino acids. In DNA form, the CDR3 reads TGTGCCAGCAGTTTAGGCCTTCAGTGGTACGAGCAGTACTTC. This codes for CASSLGLQWYEQYF.

The V and J genes are TRBV9 and TRBJ2-3, with TRBD2 as a possible D gene (6 bases). This CDR3 spans 18 amino acids. V lost 0 bases, J lost 1 base, and 18 bases lay in between. Germline CDR1 and CDR2: SGDLS and YYNGEE. The CDR3 here is CASSVVAELTQRTDTQYF. The DNA for the CDR3 is TGTGCCAGCAGCGTAGTAGCGGAGCTTACCCAACGCACAGATACGCAGTATTTT. Variable domain in full (rest from reference TRBV9 and TRBJ2-3): DSGVTQTPKHLITATGQRVTLRCSPRSGDLSVYWYQQSLDQGLQFLIQYYNGEERAKGNILERFSAQQFPDLHSELNLSSLELGDSALYFCASSVVAELTQRTDTQYFGPGTRLTVL.

The rearrangement uses TRBV6-5 and TRBJ1-5, with 7 bases fitting TRBD1. CDR3 length: 13 residues. Germline CDR1 MNHEY, CDR2 SVGAGI. V lost 6 bases and J lost 4; bases outside the gene matches: 3. The DNA of the CDR3 is TGTGCCAGCAGGTCGACAGGGAATCAGCCCCAGCATTTT. It specifies CASRSTGNQPQHF.

The rearrangement uses TRBV5-1 and TRBJ1-1, with 7 bases aligning to TRBD1. This CDR3 is built from 14 residues. In germline, CDR1 is SGHRS, CDR2 YFSETQ. V shed 4 bases, J shed 0 bases, and the junction held 3 bases outside the gene matches. CDR3 sequence: CASSGTAMNTEAFF. In DNA, the CDR3 is TGCGCCAGCAGCGGGACAGCGATGAACACTGAAGCTTTCTTT.

J is TRBJ2-7 and V is TRBV7-8; D is perhaps TRBD1 (5 bases). The CDR3 is made up of 14 amino acids. The germline V and J ends were trimmed by 3 bases and 6 bases, with 15 bases remaining between them. Germline assignment: CDR1 SGHVS and CDR2 FQNEAQ. As DNA, the CDR3 is TGTGCCAGCAGCTTGTCGCCAGGGCCGGGCGAGCAGTACTTC. Translated: CASSLSPGPGEQYF.

V usage is TRBV7-9 and J usage is TRBJ1-1, with TRBD1 matching over 9 bases. The CDR3 extends over 15 amino acids. Germline V gene data show CDR1 as SEHNR and CDR2 as FQNEAQ (reference sequence). J lost 6 bases, V lost 6 bases, and 11 bases had no gene match. The CDR3 DNA reads as TGTGCCAGCAGGGGTCGGACAGGGGTGGCGGCTGAAGCTTTCTTT. Translation: CASRGRTGVAAEAFF. Variable domain in full (rest from reference TRBV7-9 and TRBJ1-1): DTGVSQNPRHKITKRGQNVTFRCDPISEHNRLYWYRQTLGQGPEFLTYFQNEAQLEKSRLLSDRFSAERPKGSFSTLEIQRTEQGDSAMYLCASRGRTGVAAEAFFGQGTRLTVV.

A remark on this clone: A junction boundary mismatches the germline segment, possibly from a read error. The chain is built from TRBV27 and TRBJ1-1, with a possible D match to TRBD1 (5 bases). The length of the CDR3 is 17 residues. Germline V gene sequence: CDR1 MNHEY, CDR2 SMNVEV (reference sequence). CDR3 nucleotide sequence: TGTGCCAGCACTTTATTAGGGGAAAGTGGATCGTACACTGAAGCTTTCTTT. This gives the protein CASTLLGESGSYTEAFF.

This chain uses TRBV14 with TRBJ2-5; weak D call: TRBD2 (5 bases). There are 13 residues in the CDR3. CDR1 is SGHDN and CDR2 is FVKESK in the germline V gene. Between the trimmed V and J ends, which lost 1 base and 5 bases, there was a span of 8 bases. The CDR3 region is CASSQGSVETQYF. The CDR3 nucleotides are TGTGCCAGCAGCCAAGGTAGCGTGGAGACCCAGTACTTC.

The V and J genes are TRBV9 and TRBJ2-7; TRBD2 matches 12 bases. Germline assignment: CDR1 SGDLS and CDR2 YYNGEE. CDR3 length: 17 residues. With V trimmed by 0 bases and J by 7 bases, 11 bases remained unmatched. The chain's CDR3 is CASSVVASGRGSREQYF. The DNA for the CDR3 is TGTGCCAGCAGCGTAGTGGCTAGCGGGAGGGGATCTCGAGAGCAGTACTTC.

This clone has a single count. The V and J genes are TRBV28 and TRBJ2-7; 7 nucleotides align to TRBD1. The ends lost 3 bases at V and 0 bases at J; junction bases unmatched: 2. This CDR3 spans 14 amino acids. CDR1 is MDHEN, CDR2 SYDVKM, per germline. The CDR3 region is CASSLGTVSYEQYF. The CDR3 nucleotides read TGTGCCAGCAGTTTGGGGACAGTCTCCTACGAGCAGTACTTC. The full variable domain, with the rest looked up from reference TRBV28 and TRBJ2-7, is DVKVTQSSRYLVKRTGEKVFLECVQDMDHENMFWYRQDPGLGLRLIYFSYDVKMKEKGDIPEGYSVSREKKERFSLILESASTNQTSMYLCASSLGTVSYEQYFGPGTRLTVT.

V is TRBV5-1 and J is TRBJ2-7; a weak D match, TRBD1 (6 bases). V lost 4 bases and J lost 6, with 20 bases in between. The CDR3 totals 15 residues. CDR1 SGHRS and CDR2 YFSETQ come from the germline V gene. For the CDR3, the DNA is TGCGCCAGCAGCCACCCCGGACAGTTGGTCGGCGAGCAGTACTTC. Amino acid sequence: CASSHPGQLVGEQYF.

The chain is built from TRBV7-3 and TRBJ2-5; weak D call: TRBD2 (5 bases). CDR1 is SGHTA and CDR2 is FQGTGA in the germline V gene. Trimming pared 5 bases from V and 2 bases from J, leaving 9 bases between. The CDR3 sequence is 13 residues long. The CDR3 DNA reads as TGTGCCAGCAGCAGAGGGTCTCAAGAGACCCAGTACTTC. Protein product: CASSRGSQETQYF.

This chain joins TRBV19 and TRBJ2-3; unclear D gene. Trimming shortened V by 2 bases and J by 2 bases, and 11 bases separated the two germline ends. CDR3 length equals 15 residues. Germline values: CDR1 LNHDA, CDR2 SQIVND (reference sequence). The CDR3: CASSISRSLTDTQYF. CDR3 sequence (DNA): TGTGCCAGTAGTATAAGTCGGTCACTCACAGATACGCAGTATTTT.

V and J are TRBV4-1 and TRBJ2-7; 14 bases are shared with TRBD2. The ends lost 3 bases at V and 5 bases at J; junction bases unmatched: 6. Germline CDR1 reads MGHRA; CDR2 reads YSYEKL. CDR3 size: 16 residues. The CDR3: CASSQVRLAGGHEQYF. CDR3 coding DNA: TGCGCCAGCAGCCAGGTTAGACTAGCGGGAGGGCACGAGCAGTACTTC.

This clone was recorded only once. The chain recombines TRBV28 with TRBJ2-6; TRBD2 agrees at 8 bases. Trimming removed 3 bases from V and 0 bases from J; junction bases left unmatched: 7. This CDR3 comprises 18 residues. Germline V gene sequence: CDR1 MDHEN, CDR2 SYDVKM. The CDR3 nucleotides read TGTGCCAGCAGTTTGGACGGGAGGGCAACCTCTGGGGCCAACGTCCTGACTTTC. It translates to CASSLDGRATSGANVLTF.

V gene TRBV7-2 combines with J gene TRBJ2-4; 8 positions match TRBD2. This CDR3 region has 12 residues. CDR1 and CDR2 from the germline V gene are SGHTA and FQGNSA. V gave up 1 base and J gave up 16 bases; unmatched junction bases: 6. The CDR3 region is CASSLGLATLYF. The CDR3 DNA follows: TGTGCCAGCAGCTTAGGACTAGCGACTTTATACTTC. Supplemented by reference TRBV7-2 and TRBJ2-4, the full variable domain reads GAGVSQSPSNKVTEKGKDVELRCDPISGHTALYWYRQSLGQGLEFLIYFQGNSAPDKSGLPSDRFSAERTGGSVSTLTIQRTQQEDSAVYLCASSLGLATLYFGAGTRLSVL.

The chain couples TRBV9 to TRBJ2-7; TRBD1 matches at 9 bases. Trimming took 0 bases from V and 5 from J; bases not matched to a gene: 6. Germline V gene lookup returns CDR1 SGDLS and CDR2 YYNGEE. CDR3 length equals 15 residues. The CDR3 sequence: CASSVAGTGYNEQYF. For the CDR3, the DNA is TGTGCCAGCAGCGTAGCCGGGACAGGGTACAACGAGCAGTACTTC.

The chain links TRBV5-6 to TRBJ2-5; 8 bases map to TRBD1. CDR3 size: 15 residues. V shed 4 bases, J shed 5 bases, and the junction held 10 bases outside the gene matches. Germline CDR1 SGHDT, CDR2 YYEEEE. The CDR3 DNA sequence: TGTGCCAGCAGCAGATTGGACAGGGATGAGGAGACCCAGTACTTC. Translation gives CASSRLDRDEETQYF. The whole variable domain, filled in from reference TRBV5-6 and TRBJ2-5, reads DAGVTQSPTHLIKTRGQQVTLRCSPKSGHDTVSWYQQALGQGPQFIFQYYEEEERQRGNFPDRFSGHQFPNYSSELNVNALLLGDSALYLCASSRLDRDEETQYFGPGTRLLVL.

With regard to this clone: As the CDR3 is not closed by the conserved phenylalanine or tryptophan, this likely results from a read error. The DNA is omitted, as the CDR3 cannot be located on it reliably, and the CDR3 follows TCRdb's listing. The rearrangement joins TRBV7-9 to TRBJ1-2; the D call TRBD1 from the table was never checked on the DNA. The germline CDR1 and CDR2 sequences are SEHNR and FQNEAQ (reference sequence). Counting both end residues, the CDR3 totals 11 amino acids. CDR3 in amino acids: CASSRGQGETY.

The chain uses TRBV28 and TRBJ2-2, with 9 bases identical to TRBD2. This CDR3 is 16 amino acids long. V was clipped by 2 bases and J by 4 bases; unmatched bases: 5. CDR1 MDHEN and CDR2 SYDVKM come from the germline V gene. The CDR3 spells CASSLTAGGVTGELFF. The CDR3 DNA reads TGTGCCAGCAGTTTAACAGCGGGAGGAGTCACCGGGGAGCTGTTTTTT.

J is TRBJ2-7 and V is TRBV7-9; 8 positions match TRBD1. The V gene's germline CDR1 is SEHNR and CDR2 FQNEAQ (reference sequence). With 5 bases clipped from V and 4 bases from J, the junction kept 4 bases outside the gene matches. The CDR3 runs to 13 residues. The DNA for the CDR3 is TGTGCCAGCAGCCGCGGACAGGGATACGAGCAGTACTTC. It yields the protein CASSRGQGYEQYF. Full variable domain (remainder filled in from reference TRBV7-9 and TRBJ2-7): DTGVSQNPRHKITKRGQNVTFRCDPISEHNRLYWYRQTLGQGPEFLTYFQNEAQLEKSRLLSDRFSAERPKGSFSTLEIQRTEQGDSAMYLCASSRGQGYEQYFGPGTRLTVT.

The chain couples TRBV29-1 to TRBJ2-4; 7 bases are a match to TRBD2. The CDR3 runs to 13 residues. V lost 2 bases to trimming and J lost 6 bases; unmatched junction nucleotides: 4. Germline values: CDR1 SQVTM, CDR2 ANQGSEA. The CDR3 reads CSVEKLATNIQYF. The CDR3 DNA reads TGCAGCGTTGAAAAACTAGCGACAAACATTCAGTACTTC.

The chain uses TRBV10-3 and TRBJ1-2, with 7 bases matching TRBD1. The V gene end was trimmed by 2 bases and the J gene end by 5 bases; junction bases not matched to a gene: 14. CDR1 is ENHRY, CDR2 SYGVKD, per germline. The CDR3 length is 17 residues. For the CDR3, the DNA is TGTGCCATCAGTGAGCCGGGGACAGCGTTATTTAGGTATGGCTACACCTTC. It yields the protein CAISEPGTALFRYGYTF.

This chain connects TRBV5-5 to TRBJ2-7; perhaps TRBD2 as D (6 bases). The V end lost 4 bases, the J end lost 4 bases, and 12 bases lay between the germline ends. This CDR3 comprises 13 residues. In germline, CDR1 is SGHKS, CDR2 YYEKEE (reference sequence). The CDR3 region has the DNA TGTGCCAGCAGCCAGCGGGTAGGGTACGAGCAGTACTTC. It yields the protein CASSQRVGYEQYF.

The chain links TRBV7-8 to TRBJ1-1, with a possible D match to TRBD1 (5 bases). Germline CDR1 SGHVS, CDR2 FQNEAQ. The V gene lost 2 bases and the J gene lost 3 bases, with 7 bases spanning the gap. The CDR3 extends over 13 amino acids. The CDR3 DNA is TGTGCCAGCAGCTTACAGGGTTACACTGAAGCTTTCTTT. This sequence encodes CASSLQGYTEAFF.